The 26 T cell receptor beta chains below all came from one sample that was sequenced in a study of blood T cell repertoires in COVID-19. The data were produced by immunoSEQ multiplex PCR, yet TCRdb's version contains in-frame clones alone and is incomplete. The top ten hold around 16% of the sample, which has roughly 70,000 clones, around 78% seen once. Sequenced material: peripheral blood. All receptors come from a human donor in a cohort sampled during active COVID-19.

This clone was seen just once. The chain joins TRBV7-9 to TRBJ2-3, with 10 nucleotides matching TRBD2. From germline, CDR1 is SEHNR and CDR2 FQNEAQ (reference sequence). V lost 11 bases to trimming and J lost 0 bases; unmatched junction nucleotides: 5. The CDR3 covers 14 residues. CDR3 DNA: TGTGCCGCCATGACTAGCGGGAGCACAGATACGCAGTATTTT. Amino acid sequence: CAAMTSGSTDTQYF.

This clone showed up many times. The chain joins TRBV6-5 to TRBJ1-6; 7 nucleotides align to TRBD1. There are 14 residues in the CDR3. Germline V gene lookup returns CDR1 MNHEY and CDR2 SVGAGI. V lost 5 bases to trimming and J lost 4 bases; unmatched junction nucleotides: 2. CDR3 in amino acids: CASSTTGYNSPLHF. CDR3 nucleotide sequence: TGTGCCAGCAGTACGACAGGGTATAATTCACCCCTCCACTTT.

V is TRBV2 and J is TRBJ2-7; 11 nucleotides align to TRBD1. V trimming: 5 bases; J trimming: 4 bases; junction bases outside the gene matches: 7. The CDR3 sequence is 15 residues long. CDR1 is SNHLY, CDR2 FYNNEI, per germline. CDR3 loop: CASSSSGTGGYEQYF. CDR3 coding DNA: TGTGCCAGCAGTTCCTCCGGGACAGGGGGATACGAGCAGTACTTC.

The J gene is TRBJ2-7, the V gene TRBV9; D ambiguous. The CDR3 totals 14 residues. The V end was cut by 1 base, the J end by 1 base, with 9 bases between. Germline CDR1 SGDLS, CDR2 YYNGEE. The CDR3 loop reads CASSVNPESYEQYF. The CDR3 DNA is TGTGCCAGCAGCGTAAATCCCGAGTCCTACGAGCAGTACTTC. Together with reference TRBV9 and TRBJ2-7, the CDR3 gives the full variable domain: DSGVTQTPKHLITATGQRVTLRCSPRSGDLSVYWYQQSLDQGLQFLIQYYNGEERAKGNILERFSAQQFPDLHSELNLSSLELGDSALYFCASSVNPESYEQYFGPGTRLTVT.

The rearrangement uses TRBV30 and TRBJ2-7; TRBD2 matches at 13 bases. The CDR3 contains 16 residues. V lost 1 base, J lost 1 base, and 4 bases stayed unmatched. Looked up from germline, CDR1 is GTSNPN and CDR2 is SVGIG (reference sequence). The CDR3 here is CAWSDGLAGESYEQYF. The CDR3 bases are TGTGCCTGGAGTGATGGACTAGCGGGAGAGTCCTACGAGCAGTACTTC.

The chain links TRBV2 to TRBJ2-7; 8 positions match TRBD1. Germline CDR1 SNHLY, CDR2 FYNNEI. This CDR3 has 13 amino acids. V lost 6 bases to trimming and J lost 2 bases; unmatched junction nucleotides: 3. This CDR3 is CASSDRGAYEQYF. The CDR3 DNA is TGTGCCAGCAGCGACAGGGGCGCCTACGAGCAGTACTTC.

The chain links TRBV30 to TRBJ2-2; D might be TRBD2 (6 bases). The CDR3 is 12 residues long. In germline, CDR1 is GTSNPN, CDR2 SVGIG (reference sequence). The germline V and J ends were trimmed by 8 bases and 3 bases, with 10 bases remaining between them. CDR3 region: CAGGQDTGELFF. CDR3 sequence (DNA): TGTGCCGGAGGGCAGGACACCGGGGAGCTGTTTTTT.

CDR3 coding DNA: TGTGCCAGTAGTCCTCGACAGGGAATAACAGATACGCAGTATTTT. Protein: CASSPRQGITDTQYF. The chain uses TRBV19 and TRBJ2-3, with 7 bases that match TRBD1. The trim removed 5 bases at V and 3 bases at J, leaving 8 bases unmatched. Per the germline V gene, CDR1 is LNHDA and CDR2 is SQIVND (reference sequence). The CDR3 is 15 amino acids.

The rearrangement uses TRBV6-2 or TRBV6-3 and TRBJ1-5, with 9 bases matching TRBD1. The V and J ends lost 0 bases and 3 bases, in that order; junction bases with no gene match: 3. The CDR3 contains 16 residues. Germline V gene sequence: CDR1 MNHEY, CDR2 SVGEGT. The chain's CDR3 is CASSYSWTGDNQPQHF. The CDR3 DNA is TGTGCCAGCAGTTACTCGTGGACAGGGGACAATCAGCCCCAGCATTTT.

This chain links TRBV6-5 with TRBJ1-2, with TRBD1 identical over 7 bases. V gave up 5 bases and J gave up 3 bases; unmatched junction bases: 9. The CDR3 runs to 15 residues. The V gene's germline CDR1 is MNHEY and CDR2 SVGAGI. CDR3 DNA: TGTGCCAGCAGTAAGTCTCGACAGGGAGACTATGGCTACACCTTC. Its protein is CASSKSRQGDYGYTF.

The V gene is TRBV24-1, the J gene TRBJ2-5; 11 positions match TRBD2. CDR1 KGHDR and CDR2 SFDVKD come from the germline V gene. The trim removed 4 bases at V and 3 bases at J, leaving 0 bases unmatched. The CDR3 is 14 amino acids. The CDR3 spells CATSELAGEETQYF. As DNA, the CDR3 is TGTGCCACCAGTGAACTAGCGGGAGAAGAGACCCAGTACTTC.

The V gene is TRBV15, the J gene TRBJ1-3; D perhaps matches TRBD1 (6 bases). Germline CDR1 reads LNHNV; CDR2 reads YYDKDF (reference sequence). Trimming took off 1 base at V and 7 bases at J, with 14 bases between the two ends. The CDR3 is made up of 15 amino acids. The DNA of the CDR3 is TGTGCCACCAGCAGAGCGACAGGCCTGGGGAACACCATATATTTT. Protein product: CATSRATGLGNTIYF. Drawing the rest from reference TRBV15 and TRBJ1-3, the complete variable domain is DAMVIQNPRYQVTQFGKPVTLSCSQTLNHNVMYWYQQKSSQAPKLLFHYYDKDFNNEADTPDNFQSRRPNTSFCFLDIRSPGLGDTAMYLCATSRATGLGNTIYFGEGSWLTVV.

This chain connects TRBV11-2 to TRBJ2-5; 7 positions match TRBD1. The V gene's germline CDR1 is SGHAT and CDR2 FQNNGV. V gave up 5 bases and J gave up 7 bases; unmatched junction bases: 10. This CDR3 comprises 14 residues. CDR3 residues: CASSPGQLSRTQYF. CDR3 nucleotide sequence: TGTGCCAGCAGCCCGGGACAGCTTTCGAGGACCCAGTACTTC.

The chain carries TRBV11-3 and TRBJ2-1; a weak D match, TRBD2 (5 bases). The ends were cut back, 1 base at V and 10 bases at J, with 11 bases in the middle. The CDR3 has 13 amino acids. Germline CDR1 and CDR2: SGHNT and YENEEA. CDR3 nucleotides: TGTGCCAGCAGCTTAGCCCTAGCAGGCGAGCAGTTCTTC. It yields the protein CASSLALAGEQFF.

The CDR3 sequence is CASSHVPGLDYEQYF. DNA of the CDR3: TGTGCCAGCAGCCATGTCCCGGGACTAGACTACGAGCAGTACTTC. The rearrangement uses TRBV3-1 (or the pseudogene TRBV3-2) and TRBJ2-7; 8 bases line up with TRBD2. The CDR3 extends over 15 amino acids. Germline CDR1 is LGHDT and CDR2 is YNNKEL (reference sequence). The J segment lost 3 bases and the V segment lost 3 bases, leaving 7 bases of the junction unmatched.

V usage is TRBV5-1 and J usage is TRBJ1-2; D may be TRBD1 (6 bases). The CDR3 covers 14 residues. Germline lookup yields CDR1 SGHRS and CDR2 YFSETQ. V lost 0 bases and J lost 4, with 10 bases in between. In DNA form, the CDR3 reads TGCGCCAGCAGCTTGGCCGAACAGGGCTATGGCTACACCTTC. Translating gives CASSLAEQGYGYTF.

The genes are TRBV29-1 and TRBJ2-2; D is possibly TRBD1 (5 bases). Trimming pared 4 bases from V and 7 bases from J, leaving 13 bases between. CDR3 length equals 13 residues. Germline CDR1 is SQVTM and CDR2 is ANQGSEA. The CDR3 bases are TGCAGCGTTGCTCGACAGAAGGGCGGGGAGCTGTTTTTT. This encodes CSVARQKGGELFF.

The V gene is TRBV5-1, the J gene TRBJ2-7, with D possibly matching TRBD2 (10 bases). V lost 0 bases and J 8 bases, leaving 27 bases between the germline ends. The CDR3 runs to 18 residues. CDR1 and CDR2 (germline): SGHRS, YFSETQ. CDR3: CASSLGTGDRLAGLKQYF. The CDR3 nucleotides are TGCGCCAGCAGCTTGGGGACAGGGGATAGACTAGCGGGTCTCAAGCAGTACTTC.

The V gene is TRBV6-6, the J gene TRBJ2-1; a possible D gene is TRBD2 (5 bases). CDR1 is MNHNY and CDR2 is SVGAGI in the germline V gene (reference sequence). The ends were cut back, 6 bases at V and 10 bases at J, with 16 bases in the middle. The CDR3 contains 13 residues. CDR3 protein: CASSPVGEGEQFF. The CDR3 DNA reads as TGTGCCAGCAGCCCGGTCGGGGAAGGGGAGCAGTTCTTC.

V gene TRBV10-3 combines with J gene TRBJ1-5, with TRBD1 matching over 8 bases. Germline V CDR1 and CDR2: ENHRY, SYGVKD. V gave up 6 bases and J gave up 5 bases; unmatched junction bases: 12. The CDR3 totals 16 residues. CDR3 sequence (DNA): TGTGCCATCAGCCGGACGGGAGACAGGGGCCATCAGCCCCAGCATTTT. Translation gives CAISRTGDRGHQPQHF.

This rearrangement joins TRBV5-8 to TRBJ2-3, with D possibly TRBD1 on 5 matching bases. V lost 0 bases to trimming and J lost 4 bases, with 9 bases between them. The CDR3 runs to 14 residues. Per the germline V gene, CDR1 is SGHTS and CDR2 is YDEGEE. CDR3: CASSLGQSSDTQYF. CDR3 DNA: TGTGCCAGCAGCTTGGGACAGAGTTCAGATACGCAGTATTTT.

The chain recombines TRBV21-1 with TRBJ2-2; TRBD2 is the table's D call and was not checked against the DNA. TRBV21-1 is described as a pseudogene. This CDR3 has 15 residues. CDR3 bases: TGTGCCAGCAGCAGCGGGGCTCGCCCCCCCGGGGAGCTGTTTTTT. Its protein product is CASSSGARPPGELFF.

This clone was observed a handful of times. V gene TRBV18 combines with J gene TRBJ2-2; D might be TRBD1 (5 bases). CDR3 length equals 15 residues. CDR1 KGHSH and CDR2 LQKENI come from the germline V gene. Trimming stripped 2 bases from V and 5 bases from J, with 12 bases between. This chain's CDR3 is CASSPGAATTGELFF. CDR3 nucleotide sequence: TGTGCCAGCTCACCAGGGGCAGCGACAACCGGGGAGCTGTTTTTT.

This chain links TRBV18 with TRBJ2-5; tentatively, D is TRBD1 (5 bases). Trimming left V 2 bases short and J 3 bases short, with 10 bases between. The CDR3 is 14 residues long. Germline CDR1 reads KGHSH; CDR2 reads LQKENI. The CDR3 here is CASSPFPTEETQYF. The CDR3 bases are TGTGCCAGCTCACCATTCCCGACAGAAGAGACCCAGTACTTC.

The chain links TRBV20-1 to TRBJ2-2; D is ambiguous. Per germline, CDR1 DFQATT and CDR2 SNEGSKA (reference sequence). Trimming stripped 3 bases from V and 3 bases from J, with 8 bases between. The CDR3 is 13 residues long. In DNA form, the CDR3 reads TGCAGTGCTAGTTCTACGTACACCGGGGAGCTGTTTTTT. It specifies CSASSTYTGELFF.

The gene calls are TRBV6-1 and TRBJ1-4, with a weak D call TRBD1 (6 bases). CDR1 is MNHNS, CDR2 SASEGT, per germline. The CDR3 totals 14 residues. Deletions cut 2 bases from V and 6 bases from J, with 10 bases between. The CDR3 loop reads CASSEFKGDEKLFF. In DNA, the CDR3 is TGTGCCAGCAGTGAATTTAAGGGGGATGAAAAACTGTTTTTT.